Listed below are T cell receptor beta chains from one sample, sequenced in a study of Tregs in tolerant kidney transplant recipients. Measured with immunoSEQ multiplex PCR; TCRdb has only the in-frame clones, and not every one. The sample carries tens of thousands of clones, over 80% recorded once. Sequencing was performed on CD8+ T cells from blood (PBMCs), taken 24 months after the transplant. Receptors originate from a human patient who received a combined kidney and bone marrow transplant. Some T cells may be graft donor cells. Each CDR3 is given with its conserved first and last residue. A D gene is named only where the DNA matches it firmly. The size of a clone is reported for some rows only, either as once, few or many, or as a class for expanded clones.

D: TRBD2
size: .
J: TRBJ2-3
V: TRBV5-1
DNA: TGCGCCAGCAGCTCTACAGTAGCGGGGAACACAGATACGCAGTATTTT
CDR3: CASSSTVAGNTDTQYF

D: TRBD2
size: few
J: TRBJ2-5
V: TRBV5-1
DNA: TGCGCCAGCAGCTCACCGGGACTAGCGGGGGTTGAGACCCAGTACTTC
CDR3: CASSSPGLAGVETQYF

D: .
size: .
J: TRBJ1-5
V: TRBV30
DNA: TGTGCCTGGGGGGGGGAGAATAGCAATCAGCCCCAGCATTTT
CDR3: CAWGGENSNQPQHF

D: .
size: .
J: TRBJ2-7
V: TRBV19
DNA: TGTGCCAGTAGTCAAACGGGGAGCCCCCTCCGATACGAGCAGTACTTC
CDR3: CASSQTGSPLRYEQYF

D: .
size: .
J: TRBJ1-4
V: TRBV25-1
DNA: TGTGCCAGCAGCCCCGATGAGGCTAATGAAAAACTGTTTTTT
CDR3: CASSPDEANEKLFF

D: .
size: .
J: TRBJ2-7
V: TRBV7-2
DNA: TGTGCCAGCAGCTTAAACTCTCTCGACGGGGTCTACGAGCAGTACTTC
CDR3: CASSLNSLDGVYEQYF

D: .
size: .
J: TRBJ1-1
V: TRBV21-1
DNA: TGTGCCAGCAGCAAAGGGGGGGACAGGTACCGTTCGAACACTGAAGCTTTCTTT
CDR3: CASSKGGDRYRSNTEAFF

D: .
size: .
J: TRBJ1-3
V: TRBV27
DNA: TGTGCCAGCAGTTTATCACAGGGCTTTGGAAACACCATATATTTT
CDR3: CASSLSQGFGNTIYF

D: TRBD1
size: .
J: TRBJ1-6
V: TRBV27
DNA: TGTGCCAGCAGTTTATTAAGGGTGGGACAGGCGTATAATTCACCCCTCCACTTT
CDR3: CASSLLRVGQAYNSPLHF

D: TRBD2
size: .
J: TRBJ2-5
V: TRBV2
DNA: TGTGCCAGCAGGTGGGGTAGCGGGAGGATCCAAGAGACCCAGTACTTC
CDR3: CASRWGSGRIQETQYF

D: .
size: .
J: TRBJ1-1
V: TRBV19
DNA: TGTGCCAGTAGTATAGCCGCAGGGTCGGACACTGAAGCTTTCTTT
CDR3: CASSIAAGSDTEAFF

D: .
size: .
J: TRBJ1-3
V: TRBV19
DNA: TGTGCCAGTAGTATAAGTAAGAGCTCTGGAAACACCATATATTTT
CDR3: CASSISKSSGNTIYF

D: .
size: .
J: TRBJ1-3
V: TRBV10-3
DNA: TGTGCCATCAGTGAAGGGGTCTCTGGAAACACCATATATTTT
CDR3: CAISEGVSGNTIYF

D: TRBD2
size: .
J: TRBJ2-1
V: TRBV7-2
DNA: TGTGCCACCCAGTGGCTAGCGGGGTGGAATGAGCAGTTCTTC
CDR3: CATQWLAGWNEQFF

D: TRBD2
size: once
J: TRBJ2-5
V: TRBV5-1
DNA: TGCGCCAGCAGCTTGTCGATTGCGGGAGGGCCGAGAGAGACCCAGTACTTC
CDR3: CASSLSIAGGPRETQYF

D: .
size: .
J: TRBJ1-1
V: TRBV19
DNA: TGTGCCAGTAGTATAGGTCAGTTGGAAGCTTTCTTT
CDR3: CASSIGQLEAFF

D: .
size: .
J: TRBJ1-1
V: TRBV7-2
DNA: TGTGCCAGCAGTGACAGCCCCTGGGCTGAAGCTTTCTTT
CDR3: CASSDSPWAEAFF

D: TRBD1
size: .
J: TRBJ1-2
V: TRBV9
DNA: TGTGCCAGCAGCGTAGTGGGGACAGGGCCTTTTGTCACCTTC
CDR3: CASSVVGTGPFVTF

D: .
size: .
J: TRBJ2-7
V: TRBV19
DNA: TGTGCCAGTTCCCCGGCGGGATACGAGCAGTACTTC
CDR3: CASSPAGYEQYF

D: .
size: .
J: TRBJ2-1
V: TRBV6-6
DNA: TGTGCCAGCAGACCTAAAGGGGGACACGCGAGGAATGAGCAGTTCTTC
CDR3: CASRPKGGHARNEQFF

D: TRBD1
size: .
J: TRBJ2-7
V: TRBV28
DNA: TGTGCCAGCAGGCCACCGGGACAGTTCTACGAGCAGTACTTC
CDR3: CASRPPGQFYEQYF

D: .
size: .
J: TRBJ1-5
V: TRBV7-8
DNA: TGTGCCAGCAGCTTACTTGGGCAGCATAGCAATCAGCCCCAGCATTTT
CDR3: CASSLLGQHSNQPQHF

D: .
size: .
J: TRBJ2-4
V: TRBV5-1
DNA: TGCGCCAGCAGCTTGGGGCCGGGGAAAAACATTCAGTACTTC
CDR3: CASSLGPGKNIQYF

D: .
size: .
J: TRBJ2-7
V: TRBV7-7
DNA: TGTGCCAGCAGCCCAGGGCCAAAGGCATCCGAGCAGTACTTC
CDR3: CASSPGPKASEQYF

D: .
size: once
J: TRBJ1-2
V: TRBV7-9
DNA: TGTGCCAGCAGCTTAGATGAAACTCTTAACTATGGCTACACCTTC
CDR3: CASSLDETLNYGYTF

D: .
size: .
J: TRBJ2-2
V: TRBV9
DNA: TGTGCCAGCAGCGGCGGAGGGAACACCGGGGAGCTGTTTTTT
CDR3: CASSGGGNTGELFF

D: .
size: .
J: TRBJ2-7
V: TRBV4-3
DNA: TGCGCCAGCAGCCAAGTCGCTTGGGAGGCCTACGAGCAGTACTTC
CDR3: CASSQVAWEAYEQYF

D: TRBD1
size: .
J: TRBJ2-7
V: TRBV13
DNA: TGTGCCAGCAGCTTAGTCCAGGGGGCAAGGTACGAGCAGTACTTC
CDR3: CASSLVQGARYEQYF

D: .
size: .
J: TRBJ1-2
V: TRBV30
DNA: TGTGCCGGCCTGGGGCAGGGCTATGGCTACACCTTC
CDR3: CAGLGQGYGYTF

D: TRBD2
size: .
J: TRBJ2-1
V: TRBV6-6
DNA: TGTGCCAGCAGAGAAATCGGGGGGGCCAATGAGCAGTTCTTC
CDR3: CASREIGGANEQFF

D: TRBD1
size: .
J: TRBJ2-7
V: TRBV6-5
DNA: TGTGCCAGCAGTTACGGGACAGGGGGGGCCTACGAGCAGTACTTC
CDR3: CASSYGTGGAYEQYF

D: TRBD2
size: .
J: TRBJ2-2
V: TRBV9
DNA: TGTGCCAGCAGCGTAGTTAAAGGGCTTGGCGGGCGGGAGCGCCCGAACACCGGGGAGCTGTTTTTT
CDR3: CASSVVKGLGGRERPNTGELFF

D: .
size: few
J: TRBJ1-1
V: TRBV30
DNA: TGTGCCTGGAGTGTACAGGGGAACACTGAAGCTTTCTTT
CDR3: CAWSVQGNTEAFF

D: TRBD2
size: .
J: TRBJ2-2
V: TRBV4-3
DNA: TGCGCCAGCAGCCATGTCTTATTGACTAGCGGGGGCACCGGGGAGCTGTTTTTT
CDR3: CASSHVLLTSGGTGELFF

D: .
size: few
J: TRBJ1-5
V: TRBV5-4
DNA: TGTGCCAGCAGCCCTCGACAGCCAAATCAGCCCCAGCATTTT
CDR3: CASSPRQPNQPQHF

D: TRBD2
size: .
J: TRBJ2-7
V: TRBV5-5
DNA: TGTGCCAGCAGCTTTGGGGGGGCCTACGAGCAGTACTTC
CDR3: CASSFGGAYEQYF

D: .
size: .
J: TRBJ2-1
V: TRBV5-4
DNA: TGTGCCAGCAGCTTGGATCGGGCCGAGAGGGCCAATGAGCAGTTCTTC
CDR3: CASSLDRAERANEQFF

D: TRBD2
size: .
J: TRBJ2-1
V: TRBV7-7
DNA: TGTGCCAGCAGCACCGGGACTAGCGGCAATGAGCAGTTCTTC
CDR3: CASSTGTSGNEQFF

D: .
size: .
J: TRBJ1-1
V: TRBV5-1
DNA: TGCGCCAGCAAGGGGGTAATGCACACTGAAGCTTTCTTT
CDR3: CASKGVMHTEAFF

D: .
size: .
J: TRBJ1-5
V: TRBV21-1
DNA: TGTGCCAGCAGCAAACTATGTCGAATAATCAGCAATCAGCCCCAGCATTTT
CDR3: CASSKLCRIISNQPQHF

D: .
size: .
J: TRBJ1-6
V: TRBV9
DNA: TGTGCCAGCAGCGCTGGGGGCAATAATTCACCCCTCCACTTT
CDR3: CASSAGGNNSPLHF

D: .
size: .
J: TRBJ1-2
V: TRBV4-3
DNA: TGCGCCAGCAGCCCTCAGATAACTAACTATGGCTACACCTTC
CDR3: CASSPQITNYGYTF

D: .
size: few
J: TRBJ1-2
V: TRBV11-2
DNA: TGTGCCAGCAGCTTAGGCCCTCGGACAGCGCATGGCTACACCTTC
CDR3: CASSLGPRTAHGYTF

D: TRBD1
size: .
J: TRBJ2-7
V: TRBV29-1
DNA: TGCAGCGTTGAGGGACAGGCATACGAGCAGTACTTC
CDR3: CSVEGQAYEQYF

D: TRBD1
size: .
J: TRBJ2-7
V: TRBV7-9
DNA: TGTGCCAGCAGCTTAGACAGGGGGACCTACGAGCAGTACTTC
CDR3: CASSLDRGTYEQYF

D: .
size: once
J: TRBJ2-2
V: TRBV18
DNA: TGTGCCAGCTCACCAACTAGGGTGCAGGAGCTGTTTTTT
CDR3: CASSPTRVQELFF

D: .
size: .
J: TRBJ2-7
V: TRBV6-6
DNA: TGTGCCAGCAGTTCCCCGGGGAGCGGGCTCACCTACGAGCAGTACTTC
CDR3: CASSSPGSGLTYEQYF

D: TRBD2
size: .
J: TRBJ2-7
V: TRBV13
DNA: TGTGCCAGCAGCTCCTCCTCCGCAGCGGGGCCCTACGAGCAGTACTTC
CDR3: CASSSSSAAGPYEQYF

D: .
size: .
J: TRBJ1-2
V: TRBV9
DNA: TGTGCCAGCAGCGTAGATGACATACGCCATAACTATGGCTACACCTTC
CDR3: CASSVDDIRHNYGYTF

D: .
size: .
J: TRBJ2-4
V: TRBV7-5
DNA: TGTGTCAGAAGCGGACAGGGGGCGGTTGCCAAAAACATTCAGTACTTC
CDR3: CVRSGQGAVAKNIQYF

D: .
size: once
J: TRBJ2-7
V: TRBV7-9
DNA: TGTGCCAGCAGCTTAGTAGTGAGGAGCTCCTACGAGCAGTACTTC
CDR3: CASSLVVRSSYEQYF

D: TRBD2
size: .
J: TRBJ2-3
V: TRBV9
DNA: TGTGCCAGCAGCTTACTAGCGGGGGGCTCCTGGGATACGCAGTATTTT
CDR3: CASSLLAGGSWDTQYF

D: TRBD2
size: .
J: TRBJ2-2
V: TRBV2
DNA: TGTGCCAGACTAGCGGGGCCCGGGGAGCTGTTTTTT
CDR3: CARLAGPGELFF

D: TRBD1
size: .
J: TRBJ1-5
V: TRBV9
DNA: TGTGCCAGCAGCGCCGGGACAGGGGACAATCAGCCCCAGCATTTT
CDR3: CASSAGTGDNQPQHF